These 25 T cell receptor beta chains were all obtained from the same sample, sequenced in a study of naive and memory T cell subsets. Ligated cDNA underwent four rounds of PCR with nested alpha and beta constant region primers and SP2. TCRdb passed the 5' RACE reads through MiXCR, listing each CDR3 protein once. The sample shows 56,000 or so distinct CDR3 sequences, under 10% of them seen only once. An oligonucleotide containing a UMI was ligated to the 3' end of TCR cDNA. The receptors derive from a female donor in good health.

The gene calls are TRBV18 and TRBJ1-1; unclear D gene. Germline values: CDR1 KGHSH, CDR2 LQKENI. The V end was cut by 3 bases, the J end by 0 bases, with 11 bases between. This CDR3 is built from 15 residues. CDR3 region: CASSPAGNLNTEAFF. CDR3 nucleotide sequence: TGTGCCAGCTCACCCGCGGGGAACCTGAACACTGAAGCTTTCTTT.

This clonotype was seen many times. The V call is TRBV20-1, the J call TRBJ1-2, with a tentative D call TRBD1 (6 bases). Germline CDR1 DFQATT, CDR2 SNEGSKA (reference sequence). This CDR3 is built from 12 residues. The V gene lost 5 bases and the J gene lost 5 bases, with 12 bases spanning the gap. CDR3 protein: CSAGTREYGYTF. CDR3 sequence (DNA): TGCAGTGCTGGGACAAGAGAATATGGCTACACCTTC.

This clonotype was picked up a small number of times. V is TRBV6-2 or TRBV6-3 and J is TRBJ2-3, with D perhaps TRBD2 (5 bases). Germline-derived CDR1 and CDR2 are MNHEY and SVGEGT. Between the trimmed V and J ends, which lost 7 bases and 0 bases, there was a span of 11 bases. The CDR3 is made up of 14 amino acids. In nucleotides, the CDR3 is TGTGCCAGCATCGCGCGGGTTAGCACAGATACGCAGTATTTT. It encodes CASIARVSTDTQYF.

This clonotype was recorded many times. The chain uses TRBV2 and TRBJ1-2; D is ambiguous. The CDR3 sequence is 13 residues long. Germline V gives CDR1 SNHLY, CDR2 FYNNEI. V lost 10 bases to trimming and J lost 0 bases, with 12 bases between them. In DNA, the CDR3 is TGTGCCACACTTCGGGATTCTAACTATGGCTACACCTTC. Translated, it gives CATLRDSNYGYTF.

This clonotype has at least ten counts. The J gene is TRBJ2-4, the V gene TRBV12-3 or TRBV12-4; possibly TRBD1 or TRBD2 for D (5 bases each). CDR3 length: 13 amino acids. Trimming took off 6 bases at V and 9 bases at J, with 15 bases between the two ends. CDR3 nucleotide sequence: TGTGCCAGCAGATACCGGGACCTAGGCATTCAGTACTTC. Encoded protein: CASRYRDLGIQYF.

The chain combines TRBV28 with TRBJ1-5; maybe TRBD1 (5 bases). CDR3 length: 13 amino acids. Looked up from germline, CDR1 is MDHEN and CDR2 is SYDVKM. The germline V and J ends were trimmed by 8 bases and 1 base, with 9 bases remaining between them. The CDR3 here is CASQRDSNQPQHF. Written as DNA, the CDR3 is TGTGCCAGCCAGAGGGACAGCAATCAGCCCCAGCATTTT.

This clonotype was seen a handful of times. V is TRBV4-1 and J is TRBJ1-5; D not resolved. This CDR3 has 15 residues. The V and J ends lost 0 bases and 4 bases respectively, with 10 bases between them. CDR1 and CDR2 from the germline V gene are MGHRA and YSYEKL. In DNA, the CDR3 is TGCGCCAGCAGCCAAGATCCCGGAAGAAATCAGCCCCAGCATTTT. It codes for CASSQDPGRNQPQHF.

This clonotype appeared a few times. This rearrangement joins TRBV5-1 to TRBJ1-2; D gene uncertain. This CDR3 has 13 amino acids. Trimming took off 4 bases at V and 2 bases at J, with 9 bases between the two ends. Germline lookup yields CDR1 SGHRS and CDR2 YFSETQ. The chain's CDR3 is CASSIDENYGYTF. CDR3 coding DNA: TGCGCCAGCAGCATTGACGAAAACTATGGCTACACCTTC.

This chain links TRBV12-3 or TRBV12-4 with TRBJ1-2; maybe TRBD1 (6 bases). This CDR3 is built from 15 residues. V dropped 2 bases and J dropped 4 bases, with 14 bases sitting between them. CDR3 bases: TGTGCCAGCAGTTTACTTCAGGGGACGGGCTATGGCTACACCTTC. It is translated as CASSLLQGTGYGYTF.

A remark on this clonotype: A much bigger clone sits one base away, suggesting this may be a read error. This chain joins TRBV7-2 and TRBJ1-2; weak D call: TRBD1 (6 bases). Per germline, CDR1 SGHTA and CDR2 FQGNSA. The CDR3 has 17 amino acids. The CDR3 DNA reads as TGTGCCAGCAGCATGCGGGGGGGGCTAAGACCCTTCTATGCCTACACCTTC. Translation gives CASSMRGGLRPFYAYTF.

This clonotype was seen repeatedly, ten times or more. The chain uses TRBV2 and TRBJ1-5; D is unresolved. This CDR3 spans 13 amino acids. Germline V CDR1 and CDR2: SNHLY, FYNNEI. The V end lost 6 bases, the J end lost 0 bases, and 6 bases lay between the germline ends. The CDR3 here is CASRQNSNQPQHF. DNA for the CDR3: TGTGCCAGCAGACAGAATAGCAATCAGCCCCAGCATTTT.

This clonotype has more than one count but fewer than ten. The V gene is TRBV3-1, the J gene TRBJ1-1; TRBD1 aligns across 9 bases. The CDR3 spans 14 residues. CDR1 is LGHDT, CDR2 YNNKEL, per germline (reference sequence). Trimming removed 9 bases from V and 0 bases from J; junction bases left unmatched: 5. CDR3 in amino acids: CASTGGVLNTEAFF. The CDR3 DNA reads TGTGCCAGTACAGGGGGCGTGCTGAACACTGAAGCTTTCTTT.

The V gene is TRBV5-1, the J gene TRBJ2-7, with D possibly being TRBD1 (5 bases). With 4 bases removed from V and 5 bases from J, the gap between germline ends came to 10 bases. CDR1 SGHRS and CDR2 YFSETQ come from the germline V gene. The CDR3 totals 12 residues. The CDR3 DNA reads TGCGCCAGCAGCCCCCCAGGGAACGAGCAGTACTTC. As protein: CASSPPGNEQYF.

There are a few counts of this clonotype. J is TRBJ2-5 and V is TRBV20-1, with 12 bases identical to TRBD2. The V segment lost 5 bases and the J segment 5 bases; nucleotides outside the gene matches: 9. The CDR3 has 15 residues. Germline V gene sequence: CDR1 DFQATT, CDR2 SNEGSKA (reference sequence). CDR3 sequence: CSAVSLAGGRETQYF. CDR3 coding DNA: TGCAGTGCTGTCTCCCTAGCGGGGGGGCGGGAGACCCAGTACTTC.

This clonotype was observed at least ten times. V gene TRBV9 combines with J gene TRBJ1-2, with unresolved D. Germline loops: CDR1 SGDLS, CDR2 YYNGEE. Trimming took 0 bases from V and 4 from J, leaving 10 bases between them. The CDR3 is 14 amino acids. For the CDR3, the DNA is TGTGCCAGCAGCGTAGAGAGAGGCCCCTATGGCTACACCTTC. Amino acid sequence: CASSVERGPYGYTF.

In this sample, this clonotype turned up many times. The rearrangement uses TRBV20-1 and TRBJ2-5; 8 bases line up with TRBD2. V lost 2 bases and J lost 4; bases outside the gene matches: 3. From germline, CDR1 is DFQATT and CDR2 SNEGSKA (reference sequence). The CDR3 has 13 amino acids. The CDR3 nucleotides are TGCAGTGCTAGAACGGGGGGGTTAGAGACCCAGTACTTC. This codes for CSARTGGLETQYF.

V is TRBV12-3 or TRBV12-4 and J is TRBJ1-2; D unresolved. The CDR3 covers 12 residues. V was trimmed by 1 base and J by 8 bases, leaving 8 bases between them. CDR3 residues: CASSLDIRGYTF. DNA for the CDR3: TGTGCCAGCAGTTTAGACATCCGGGGCTACACCTTC.

At least ten counts were recorded for this clonotype. The chain recombines TRBV28 with TRBJ1-1, with D maybe TRBD1 (5 bases). The germline CDR1 and CDR2 sequences are MDHEN and SYDVKM. V shed 4 bases and J shed 1 base, with 13 bases lying between them. The CDR3 loop spans 15 amino acids. The DNA for the CDR3 is TGTGCCAGCAGTTCCCATGGGGCAAGGAACACTGAAGCTTTCTTT. Amino acids: CASSSHGARNTEAFF.

This clonotype was found many times. One end of the junction is discordant with germline, which a read error may explain. The rearrangement links TRBV7-8 to TRBJ1-1, with a weak D call TRBD1 (6 bases). The V gene's germline CDR1 is SGHVS and CDR2 FQNEAQ. The CDR3 contains 14 residues. CDR3 DNA: TGTGCCACCAGCTTAGTCAGGGGTAACACTGAAGCTTTCTTT. This codes for CATSLVRGNTEAFF.

This clonotype was seen a few times. The chain is built from TRBV5-1 and TRBJ2-7; unclear D gene. Trimming took off 4 bases at V and 7 bases at J, with 18 bases between the two ends. There are 14 residues in the CDR3. CDR1 and CDR2 (germline): SGHRS, YFSETQ. The chain's CDR3 is CASSVMGLPPEQYF. The CDR3 DNA reads TGCGCCAGCAGCGTCATGGGTCTCCCCCCTGAGCAGTACTTC.

V and J are TRBV19 and TRBJ2-6, with TRBD2 matching 10 bases. V trimming: 9 bases; J trimming: 8 bases; junction bases outside the gene matches: 7. Germline loops: CDR1 LNHDA, CDR2 SQIVND (reference sequence). The CDR3 runs 14 residues. CDR3 sequence (DNA): TGTGCCAGCAGCAGCGGGGGGGCCCCCAACGTCCTGACTTTC. It is translated as CASSSGGAPNVLTF.

This clonotype occurred a few times. The J gene is TRBJ1-1, the V gene TRBV9; D possibly corresponds to TRBD1 (5 bases). The CDR3 length is 15 residues. V dropped 4 bases and J dropped 5 bases, with 18 bases sitting between them. Germline V gene lookup returns CDR1 SGDLS and CDR2 YYNGEE. The CDR3 DNA follows: TGTGCCAGCAGCACTACAAGGGGCCGGGGAACTGAAGCTTTCTTT. Translating it yields CASSTTRGRGTEAFF.

To note about this clonotype: One junction end disagrees with the germline gene, perhaps due to a read error. The chain employs TRBV12-3 or TRBV12-4 and TRBJ1-2; 7 nucleotides agree with TRBD1. This CDR3 spans 13 amino acids. The DNA for the CDR3 is TGTGCCAGCAGCGAGGGGGCGAACTATGGCGACACCTTC. Its translation is CASSEGANYGDTF.

This clonotype was observed at least ten times. The chain recombines TRBV6-2 or TRBV6-3 with TRBJ2-2, with TRBD1 identical over 7 bases. The germline V gene has CDR1 MNHEY and CDR2 SVGEGT. V lost 0 bases, J lost 2 bases, and 6 bases stayed unmatched. The CDR3 runs to 17 residues. The CDR3 sequence: CASSYSKTGLNTGELFF. The CDR3 coding sequence is TGTGCCAGCAGTTACTCGAAGACAGGGCTCAACACCGGGGAGCTGTTTTTT.

V and J are TRBV5-4 and TRBJ2-2, with D possibly TRBD2 on 6 matching bases. Trimming shortened V by 0 bases and J by 7 bases, and 13 bases separated the two germline ends. Germline CDR1 and CDR2: SGHNT and YYREEE (reference sequence). The CDR3 has 15 residues. In nucleotides, the CDR3 is TGTGCCAGCAGCTTGGCCGGAGGGGTCGGCGGGGAGCTGTTTTTT. Its translation: CASSLAGGVGGELFF.